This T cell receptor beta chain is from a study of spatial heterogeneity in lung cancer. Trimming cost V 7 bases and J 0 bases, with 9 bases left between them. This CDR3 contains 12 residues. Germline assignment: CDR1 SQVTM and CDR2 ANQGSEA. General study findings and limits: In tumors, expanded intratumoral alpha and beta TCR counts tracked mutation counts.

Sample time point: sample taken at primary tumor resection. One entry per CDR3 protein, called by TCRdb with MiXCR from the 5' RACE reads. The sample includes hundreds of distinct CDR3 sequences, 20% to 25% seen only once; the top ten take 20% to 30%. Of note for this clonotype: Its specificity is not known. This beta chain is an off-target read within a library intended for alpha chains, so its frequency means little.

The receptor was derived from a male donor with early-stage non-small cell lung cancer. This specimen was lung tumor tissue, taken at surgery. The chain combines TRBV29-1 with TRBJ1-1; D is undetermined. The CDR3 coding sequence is TGCAGCGCGAGCCAAATGAACACTGAAGCTTTCTTT. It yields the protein CSASQMNTEAFF.